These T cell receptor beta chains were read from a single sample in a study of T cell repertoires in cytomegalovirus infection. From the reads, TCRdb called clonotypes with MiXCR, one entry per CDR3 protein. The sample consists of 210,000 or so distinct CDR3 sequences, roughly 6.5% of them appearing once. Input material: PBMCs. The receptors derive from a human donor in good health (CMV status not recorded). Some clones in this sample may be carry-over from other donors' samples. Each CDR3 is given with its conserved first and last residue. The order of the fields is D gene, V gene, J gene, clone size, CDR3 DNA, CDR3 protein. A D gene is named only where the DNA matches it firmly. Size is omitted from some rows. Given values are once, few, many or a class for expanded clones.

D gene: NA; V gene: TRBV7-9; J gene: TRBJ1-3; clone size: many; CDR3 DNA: TGTGCCAGCAGCTTAGGCGGACCGAGCTCTGGAAACACCATATATTTT; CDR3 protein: CASSLGGPSSGNTIYF
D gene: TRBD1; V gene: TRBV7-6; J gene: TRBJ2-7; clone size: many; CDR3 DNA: TGTGCCAGCAGCCGGACGACAGGGGGCGAGCAGTACTTC; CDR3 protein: CASSRTTGGEQYF
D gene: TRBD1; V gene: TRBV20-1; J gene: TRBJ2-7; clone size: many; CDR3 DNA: TGCAGTGCTAGAGATCGCGCCCGACAGGGAACCTACGAGCAGTACTTC; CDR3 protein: CSARDRARQGTYEQYF
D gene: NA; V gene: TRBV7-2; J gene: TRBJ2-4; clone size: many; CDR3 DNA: TGTGCCAGCAGCTTAGTGCGAACGGGGACCTACAAAAACATTCAGTACTTC; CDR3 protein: CASSLVRTGTYKNIQYF
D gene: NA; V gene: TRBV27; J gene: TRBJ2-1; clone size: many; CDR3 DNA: TGTGCCAGCAGTTCCAGTACCTCCTACAATGAGCAGTTCTTC; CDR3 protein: CASSSSTSYNEQFF
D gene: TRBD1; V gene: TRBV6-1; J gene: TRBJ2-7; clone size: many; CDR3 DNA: TGTGCCAGCAGTAATCCAGGACAGGGAATCAGTATCGCGAACGAGCAGTACTTC; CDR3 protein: CASSNPGQGISIANEQYF
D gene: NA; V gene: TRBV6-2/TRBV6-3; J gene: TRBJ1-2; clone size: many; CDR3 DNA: TGTGCCAGCAGTTACCAGGAGGGGGTTGATCGAAGTGGCTACACCTTC; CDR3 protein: CASSYQEGVDRSGYTF
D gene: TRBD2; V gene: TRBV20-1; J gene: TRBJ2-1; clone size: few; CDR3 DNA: TGCAGTGCTCCACTAGCGGGGATAAACAATGAGCAGTTCTTC; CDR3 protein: CSAPLAGINNEQFF
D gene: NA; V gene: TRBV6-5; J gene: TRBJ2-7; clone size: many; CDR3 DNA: TGTGCCAGCAGTTATGTGGACGGACCCTACGAGCAGTACTTC; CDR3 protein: CASSYVDGPYEQYF
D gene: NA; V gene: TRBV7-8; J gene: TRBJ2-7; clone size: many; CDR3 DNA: TGTGCCAGCAGCTTAGGGCCCCAGCCCTACGAGCAGTACTTC; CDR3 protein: CASSLGPQPYEQYF
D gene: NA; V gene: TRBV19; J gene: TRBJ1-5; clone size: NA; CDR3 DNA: TGTGCCAGTAGTGACCCAGGGGAGCAGCCCCAGCATTTT; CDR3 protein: CASSDPGEQPQHF
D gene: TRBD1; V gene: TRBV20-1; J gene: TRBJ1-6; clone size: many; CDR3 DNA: TGCAGTGCTAGACGCCTCGACAGGGTTCCCTATAATTCACCCCTCCACTTT; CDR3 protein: CSARRLDRVPYNSPLHF
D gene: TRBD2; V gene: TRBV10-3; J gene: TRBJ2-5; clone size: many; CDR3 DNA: TGTGCCATCAGTGGAATGGGCGGGGGGGCCCCGTTCCCAAAGACCCAGTACTTC; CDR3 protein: CAISGMGGGAPFPKTQYF
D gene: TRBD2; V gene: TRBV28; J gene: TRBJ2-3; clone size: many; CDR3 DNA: TGTGCCAGCAGTTACGGGACTAGCGGGGGAGATACGCAGTATTTT; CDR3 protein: CASSYGTSGGDTQYF
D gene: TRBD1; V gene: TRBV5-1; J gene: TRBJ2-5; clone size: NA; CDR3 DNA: TGCGCCAGCAACCCAGGGACAGGGGTAGAGACCCAGTACTTC; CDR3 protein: CASNPGTGVETQYF
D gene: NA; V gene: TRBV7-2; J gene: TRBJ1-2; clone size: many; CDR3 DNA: TGTGCCAGCAGCTTAGGGAGGGGTGCAGGGCTTGGCTACACCTTC; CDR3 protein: CASSLGRGAGLGYTF
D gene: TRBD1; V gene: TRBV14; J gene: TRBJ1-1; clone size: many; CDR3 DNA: TGTGCCAGCAGCCGGGACAGGTTGCGCGCTGAAGCTTTCTTT; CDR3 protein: CASSRDRLRAEAFF
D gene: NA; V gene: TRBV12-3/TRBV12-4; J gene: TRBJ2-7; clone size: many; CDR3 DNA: TGTGCCAGCAGTTTAGCCAGGGAATACGAGCAGTACTTC; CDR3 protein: CASSLAREYEQYF
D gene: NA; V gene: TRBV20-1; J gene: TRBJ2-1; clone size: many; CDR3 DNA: TGCAGTGCTAGCGGGCGATTTGAGAATGAGCAGTTCTTC; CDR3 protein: CSASGRFENEQFF
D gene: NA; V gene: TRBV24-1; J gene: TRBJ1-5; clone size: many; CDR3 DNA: TGTGCCACTACAGACGGCAATCAGCCCCAGCATTTT; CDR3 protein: CATTDGNQPQHF
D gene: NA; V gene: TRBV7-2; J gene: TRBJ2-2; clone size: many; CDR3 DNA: TGTGCCAGCACCCCCCATGGGAACAGCGCGAACACCGGGGAGCTGTTTTTT; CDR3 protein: CASTPHGNSANTGELFF
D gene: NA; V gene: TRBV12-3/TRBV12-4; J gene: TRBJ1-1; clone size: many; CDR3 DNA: TGTGCCAGCAGCCCACAGGGTGAGACTGAAGCTTTCTTT; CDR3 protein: CASSPQGETEAFF
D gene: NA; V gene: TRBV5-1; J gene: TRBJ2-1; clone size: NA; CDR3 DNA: TGCGCCAGCAGCTTGGAGGGCAGAAACTACAATGAGCAGTTCTTC; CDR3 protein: CASSLEGRNYNEQFF
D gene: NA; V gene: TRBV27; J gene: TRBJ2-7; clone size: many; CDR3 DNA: TGTGCCAGCAGTTTCAAGGGCGACGAGCAGTACTTC; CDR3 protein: CASSFKGDEQYF
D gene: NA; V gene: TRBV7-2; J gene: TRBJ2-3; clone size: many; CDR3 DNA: TGTGCCAGCAGCCGCACGCGGAGCACAGATACGCAGTATTTT; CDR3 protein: CASSRTRSTDTQYF
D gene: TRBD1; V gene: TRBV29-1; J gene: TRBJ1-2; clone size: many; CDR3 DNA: TGCAGCGTCCTCCGGGACAGGGATGGTGGCTACACCTTC; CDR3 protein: CSVLRDRDGGYTF
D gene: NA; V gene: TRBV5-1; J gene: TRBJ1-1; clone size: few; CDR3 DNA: TGCGCCAGCAGCGAAGGGGCGGGGAACACTGAAGCTTTCTTT; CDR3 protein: CASSEGAGNTEAFF
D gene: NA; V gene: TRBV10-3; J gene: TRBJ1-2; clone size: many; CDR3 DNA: TGTGCCATCAGTGAGGCAGACAGCAACTATGGCTACACCTTC; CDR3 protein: CAISEADSNYGYTF
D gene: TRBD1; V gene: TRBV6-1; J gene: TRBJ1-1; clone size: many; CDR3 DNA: TGTGCCAGCAGCAGTTGGGTCCCCAGGGGGTCTGAAGCTTTCTTT; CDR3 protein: CASSSWVPRGSEAFF
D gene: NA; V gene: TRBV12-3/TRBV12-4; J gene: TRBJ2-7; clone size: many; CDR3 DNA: TGTGCCAGCAGTGGGGACGGCTACGAGCAGTACTTC; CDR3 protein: CASSGDGYEQYF
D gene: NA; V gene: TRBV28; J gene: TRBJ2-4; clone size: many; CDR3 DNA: TGTGCCAGCAGTCTAGGGGCCGGCAGCATTCAGTACTTC; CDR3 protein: CASSLGAGSIQYF
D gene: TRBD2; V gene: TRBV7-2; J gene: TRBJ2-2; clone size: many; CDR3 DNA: TGTGCCAGCAGCTCGCTGCGGGGGGTGGAGCTGTTTTTT; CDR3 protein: CASSSLRGVELFF
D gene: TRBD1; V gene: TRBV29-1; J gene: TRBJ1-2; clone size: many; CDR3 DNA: TGCAGCGGAACAGGGGGCGACTATGGCTACACCTTC; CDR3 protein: CSGTGGDYGYTF
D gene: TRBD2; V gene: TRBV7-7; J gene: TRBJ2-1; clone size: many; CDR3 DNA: TGTGCTAGCAGCCAGGGCCTCCAGGGACTAGCGGGGGGCAATGAGCAGTTCTTC; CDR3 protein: CASSQGLQGLAGGNEQFF
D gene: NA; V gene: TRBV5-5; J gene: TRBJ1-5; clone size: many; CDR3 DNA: TGTGCCAGCAGCTTGACAGGGATAAACCAGCCCCAGCATTTT; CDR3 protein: CASSLTGINQPQHF
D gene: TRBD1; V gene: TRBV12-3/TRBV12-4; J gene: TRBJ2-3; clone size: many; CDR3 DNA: TGTGCCAGCAGTTACCGGACAGGGACGATGACGGATACGCAGTATTTT; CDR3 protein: CASSYRTGTMTDTQYF
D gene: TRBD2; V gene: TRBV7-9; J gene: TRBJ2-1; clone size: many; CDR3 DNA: TGTGCCAGCAGCAGGGCGGGGGACAATGAGCAGTTCTTC; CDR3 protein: CASSRAGDNEQFF
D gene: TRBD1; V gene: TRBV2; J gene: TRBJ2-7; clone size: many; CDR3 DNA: TGTGCCAGCAGTGATCGGGACAGGGGGTTCGAGCAGTACTTC; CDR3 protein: CASSDRDRGFEQYF
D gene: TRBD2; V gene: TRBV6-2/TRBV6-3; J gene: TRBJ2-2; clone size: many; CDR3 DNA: TGTGCCAGCAGTCACCGACCGGGACTAGCCGCTACGAACACCGGGGAGCTGTTTTTT; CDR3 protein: CASSHRPGLAATNTGELFF
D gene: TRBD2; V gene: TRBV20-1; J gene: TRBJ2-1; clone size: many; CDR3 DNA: TGCAGTGCTATAGCGGGGGGGTACAATGAGCAGTTCTTC; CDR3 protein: CSAIAGGYNEQFF
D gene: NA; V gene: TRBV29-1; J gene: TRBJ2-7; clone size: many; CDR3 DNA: TGCAGCGTCCGGCGAGGCCACGAGCAGTACTTC; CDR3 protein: CSVRRGHEQYF
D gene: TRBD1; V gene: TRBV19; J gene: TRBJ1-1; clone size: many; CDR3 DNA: TGTGCCTGTTACAGGGGGCGCGACACTGAAGCTTTCTTT; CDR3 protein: CACYRGRDTEAFF
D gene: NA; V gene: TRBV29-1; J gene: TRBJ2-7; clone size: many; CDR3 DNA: TGCAGCGTTGTAGGACAGCGGTTTTCCGGGGAGCAGTACTTC; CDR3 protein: CSVVGQRFSGEQYF
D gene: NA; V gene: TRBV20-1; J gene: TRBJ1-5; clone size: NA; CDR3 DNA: TGCAGTGCTAGAAGCCCTCCTGGTAATCAGCCCCAGCATTTT; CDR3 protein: CSARSPPGNQPQHF
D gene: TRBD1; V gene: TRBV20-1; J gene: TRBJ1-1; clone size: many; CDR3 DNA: TGCAGTGCTAGACAGGGGGTGTGGGACACTGAAGCTTTCTTT; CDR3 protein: CSARQGVWDTEAFF
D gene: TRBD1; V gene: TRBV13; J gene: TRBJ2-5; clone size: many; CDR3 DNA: TGTGCCAGCAGCCGCGGACGACAGGGGGAAGCAAAGACCCAGTACTTC; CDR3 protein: CASSRGRQGEAKTQYF
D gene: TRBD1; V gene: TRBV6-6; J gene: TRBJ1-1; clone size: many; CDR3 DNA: TGTGCCAGCAGGGGACAGGGGCGGAACACTGAAGCTTTCTTT; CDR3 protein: CASRGQGRNTEAFF
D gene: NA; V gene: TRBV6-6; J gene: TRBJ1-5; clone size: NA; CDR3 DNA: TGTGCCAGCAGTTCCAGTGGGGGACACCTCAATCAGCCCCAGCATTTT; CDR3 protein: CASSSSGGHLNQPQHF
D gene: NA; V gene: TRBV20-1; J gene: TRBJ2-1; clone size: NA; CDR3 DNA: TGCAGTGCTAGCCCTAGCCCTAGCTCCTACAATGAGCAGTTCTTC; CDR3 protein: CSASPSPSSYNEQFF
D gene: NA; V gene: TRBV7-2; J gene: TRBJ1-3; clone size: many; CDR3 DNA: TGTGCCAGCAGCCCTGCCGGGGGGCCTGGAAACACCATATATTTT; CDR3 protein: CASSPAGGPGNTIYF
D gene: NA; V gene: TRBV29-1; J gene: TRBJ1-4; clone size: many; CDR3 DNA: TGCAGCGTCAGAATACAGGGTGCCGTGAATGAAAAACTGTTTTTT; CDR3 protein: CSVRIQGAVNEKLFF